This T cell receptor (beta chain) stems from a study of shared clonotypes between healthy human individuals (TCRdb year 2020). Study-level background: The cohort comprised two women and a few men aged 18 to 49 years. To increase sequencing depth and limit assay-specific biases, different laboratories used diverse techniques to prepare libraries and sequence TCR repertoires. For each donor, CD4 naive and CD4 memory were each run on three plates, CD8 naive on two plates, and CD8 memory on one plate. The study deeply sequenced blood TCR repertoires of about 5 healthy adults to estimate repertoire size and the extent of clonotype sharing between individuals. Per donor, leukapheresis produced somewhere between about 0.94 and 10 billion PBMCs. The study at large found these results: Incomplete sequencing was indicated by rarefaction of sorted-subset datasets, despite the large sequencing depth. Pairwise subsampling indicated that sequencing depth was expected to affect the degree of clonotype sharing among donors. When a handful of donors were compared, the shared fraction of clonotypes was about 5.4% for naive CD4, more than 3% for naive CD8, roughly 2.5% for memory CD4, and 0.35% to 0.5% for memory CD8. Estimated clonotype richness was generally larger for naive than for memory subsets. Because the study included only a small number of donors, the genetic and exposure-history diversity represented was limited. Higher generation probabilities were observed for clonotypes shared by all four sorted-subset donors than for non-shared clonotypes. Only blood was sampled, and tissue TCR repertoires likely differ from those in blood.

The donors were healthy, HIV-negative adults with no recently reported acute infections or vaccinations. Every donor was a Caucasian adult residing in Nashville, Tennessee, USA. Magnetic negative selection was used to enrich CD4+ T cells, after which naive cells were positively selected on CD45RA and the negative fraction became the memory subset. Blood was collected by leukapheresis, and PBMCs were isolated by Ficoll-Histopaque density gradient centrifugation and then cryopreserved in liquid nitrogen vapor phase. Purity and quantity of every magnetically sorted T cell population were checked by analytical flow cytometry. From each sorted fraction, genomic DNA was isolated and quantified by UV absorbance on a Nanodrop 2000c. Trimming at the junction amounts to 5 bases on V and 1 base on J, and the germline ends lie 11 bases apart. The CDR3 contains 14 residues, cysteine and phenylalanine counted. The CDR3 DNA has 42 bases and is translated from base 1. The germline V gene supplies CDR1 MDHEN and CDR2 SYDVKM.

Concerning this clone: Its antigen remains unidentified. Per-nucleotide qualities are absent, and no much larger clonotype sits a single base away.

TCR CDR3 regions were amplified from genomic DNA by multiplex PCR using the deep immunoSEQ assay. Extracted genomic DNA from each cell subset was distributed evenly across all wells of several immunoSEQ 96-well plates, and each plate was treated as a replicate. For sorted subsets, each replicate PCR was loaded with about 200 ng genomic DNA, equivalent to 25,000 to 35,000 T cell genomes. Purified libraries were measured with a Qubit 3.0 fluorometer, size-checked on a Bioanalyzer 2100, and measured again with the KAPA Library Quantification kit. A separate single-read 150-cycle Illumina NextSeq 550 flow cell was used to sequence each immunoSEQ 96-well plate. In the original analysis: Because the immunoSEQ output held only junctional sequences and lacked quality scores, the filtering could not match the filtering applied to full-length reads. Sequences were annotated with PyIR, a Python wrapper for IgBLAST v1.9, using IMGT germline references to assign V/J genes and CDR3. Reads were filtered out if the reads had weak V/J assignments (E-value above 1e-6), no CDR3, stop codons, out-of-frame junctions, or ambiguous translated residues. V3J clonotypes were defined as sequences sharing the same inferred V gene, J gene, and CDR3 amino acid sequence. To compute the percentage overlap between repertoires, the number of shared unique clonotypes was divided by the size of the smaller repertoire. Richness of each repertoire was evaluated using RTK rarefaction, the Chao1 estimator, and Recon v2.1 estimates of unobserved clonotypes. Generation probabilities for all TCRbeta clonotypes obtained by the gDNA method from a handful of donors were computed using OLGA. The source is immuneACCESS, and TCRdb retained only in-frame sequences with V and J called. Part of the clones is not carried over; for the studies checked, unresolved V genes explain less than half of this, and the remainder is unexplained. V, J and clone size reflect that table, while D and trimming were determined from the DNA. In this sample the table shows approximately 940,000 clones, roughly 72% of which occur a single time. The biggest ten clones account for nearly 1.5% of the sample.

The sequence links TRBV28 to TRBJ1-1; too little of a D gene remains to name it. Source material: memory CD4+ T cells sorted from blood. This specimen's cell subset or site label, interpreted: CD45RA-negative fraction. The sequence was collected from a man between 18 and 35 years old in good health. The DNA reads TGTGCCAGCAGTCCCCCGGGAGGGAACACTGAAGCTTTCTTT. This gives the protein CASSPPGGNTEAFF.